This is a list of T cell receptor beta chains from one sample in a study of T cells in Graves' hyperthyroidism and ophthalmopathy. A single record per CDR3 protein comes from TCRdb applying MiXCR to the multiplex PCR reads. Among approximately 430,000 distinct CDR3 sequences listed, around 14% were seen once. Input material: blood. The origin of the receptors is a woman aged 18-35 years with Graves' hyperthyroidism. The CDR3 runs from the conserved cysteine through the conserved F or W. D genes are given only for firm matches. A clone size is listed for some rows: how often the clone was seen (once, few, many), or a class if it is expanded.

many	TRBV2	TRBJ2-5	-	TGTGCCAGCCACGCATGGGGCCCCCTAGAGACCCAGTACTTC	CASHAWGPLETQYF
many	TRBV20-1	TRBJ2-7	TRBD2	TGCAGTGCGGAAGCCGGGACTAGCGGGTTAGAGCAGTACTTC	CSAEAGTSGLEQYF
many	TRBV27	TRBJ2-3	TRBD2	TGTGCCAGCAGTTTTACTAGCGGGAGTGTGGATACGCAGTATTTT	CASSFTSGSVDTQYF
-	TRBV6-1	TRBJ1-2	TRBD1	TGTGCCAGCAGAGATCCGGGACAGGGGGCTGGCTACACCTTC	CASRDPGQGAGYTF
-	TRBV28	TRBJ1-2	TRBD1	TGTGCCAGCAGTTCACACCGGGACAGGGGGCGCGGAACGTCTAACTATGGCTACACCTTC	CASSSHRDRGRGTSNYGYTF
-	TRBV27	TRBJ1-4	-	TGTGCCAGCAGCCCTCATGCAACTAATGAAAAACTGTTTTTT	CASSPHATNEKLFF
-	TRBV27	TRBJ2-3	-	TGTGCCAGCAGTAGATCTGGCGGCAACACAGATACGCAGTATTTT	CASSRSGGNTDTQYF
many	TRBV6-2/TRBV6-3	TRBJ2-4	-	TGTGCCAGCAGTTACGGGCAATTCATTCAGTACTTC	CASSYGQFIQYF
many	TRBV15	TRBJ2-3	TRBD1	TGTGCCACCAGCTTAAGTAGGCAGGGGGCAGATACGCAGTATTTT	CATSLSRQGADTQYF
many	TRBV3-1	TRBJ2-3	TRBD1	TGTGCCAGCTCGGACAGGGTCTTTAGCACAGATACGCAGTATTTT	CASSDRVFSTDTQYF
few	TRBV20-1	TRBJ1-1	-	TGCAGTGCGAACGCTCAAAACACTGAAGCTTTCTTT	CSANAQNTEAFF
-	TRBV6-2/TRBV6-3	TRBJ2-1	TRBD2	TGTGCCAGCTCTTACACTAGCGGATACAATGAGCAGTTCTTC	CASSYTSGYNEQFF
-	TRBV9	TRBJ2-5	-	TGTGCCAGCAGCGCGGACCTACGCGCGGAGACCCAGTACTTC	CASSADLRAETQYF
few	TRBV24-1	TRBJ2-7	-	TGTGCCACCAGTGATAAGACTCATTACGAGCAGTACTTC	CATSDKTHYEQYF
many	TRBV2	TRBJ2-5	TRBD1	TGTGCCAGCGGCGACCTCCGGGACGAGGGGGCTCAGTACTTC	CASGDLRDEGAQYF
-	TRBV15	TRBJ1-4	TRBD1	TGTGCCACGGACCGGGACAGGGATGAAAAACTGTTTTTT	CATDRDRDEKLFF
few	TRBV20-1	TRBJ1-1	-	TGCAGTGCCGATAGAAGGAACACTGAAGCTTTCTTT	CSADRRNTEAFF
-	TRBV6-2/TRBV6-3	TRBJ1-2	-	TGTGCCAGCAGTTACGGAGGGAGAACCGGCTATGGCTACACCTTC	CASSYGGRTGYGYTF
-	TRBV5-1	TRBJ2-1	-	TGCGCCAGCAGCGGCCAGAGGAGCGGCTCCTACAATGAGCGGTTCTTC	CASSGQRSGSYNERFF
once	TRBV6-1	TRBJ1-4	-	TGTGCCAGCAGTGAAGATCTTCTTGGGGGCCTGAGTAATGAAAAACTGTTTTTT	CASSEDLLGGLSNEKLFF
few	TRBV7-8	TRBJ1-1	-	TGTGCCAGCAGCTTAGCGAGCCGGGTCGGGGTAGCTTTCTTT	CASSLASRVGVAFF
few	TRBV7-2	TRBJ2-7	-	TGTGCCAGCAGCTCCTTGGCAGGGCTTATCGAGCAGTACTTC	CASSSLAGLIEQYF
-	TRBV7-2	TRBJ2-2	-	TGTGCCAGCAGGGGAGTTCAGAACACCGGGGAGCTGTTTTTT	CASRGVQNTGELFF
-	TRBV4-1	TRBJ2-3	TRBD2	TGCGCCAGCAGCCTACAGCGGGAGGGAGGAGATACGCAGTATTTT	CASSLQREGGDTQYF
many	TRBV28	TRBJ1-4	TRBD1	TGTGCCAGCAGTCCTGGGACAGGGACAACTAATGAAAAACTGTTTTTT	CASSPGTGTTNEKLFF
many	TRBV7-9	TRBJ2-5	-	TGTGCCAGCAGACCAGGGGTATACCAAGAGACCCAGTACTTC	CASRPGVYQETQYF
-	TRBV15	TRBJ2-3	-	TGTGCCACCAGCAGAGAATTCCCCCTATATTACACAGATGCGCAGTATTTT	CATSREFPLYYTDAQYF
-	TRBV20-1	TRBJ2-3	-	TGCAGTGCTAGAGACCTCGGGAGCGTGCGCACAGATACGCAGTATTTT	CSARDLGSVRTDTQYF
many	TRBV11-2	TRBJ2-7	TRBD2	TGTGCCAGCAGCCCCCCCGGACAGGGAGGACTAGCGGGGCGTTTACTTCGCTCCTACGAGCAGTACTTC	CASSPPGQGGLAGRLLRSYEQYF
many	TRBV11-2	TRBJ1-1	-	TGTGCCAGCAGCAAGCCCCTCAAAGGAGGGAGGGGGATTAACACTGAAGCTTTCTTT	CASSKPLKGGRGINTEAFF
many	TRBV11-2	TRBJ2-1	-	TGTGCCAGCAGCATCCAGGGGGGGGGGTTCTCCTACAATGAGCAGTTCTTC	CASSIQGGGFSYNEQFF
-	TRBV3-1	TRBJ1-4	-	TGTGCCAGCAGCCAAGATTGGCAGAGTAATGAAAAACTGTTTTTT	CASSQDWQSNEKLFF
-	TRBV6-4	TRBJ2-3	TRBD2	TGTGCCAGCAGTGACTCTACGGGGGGGCCAGATACGCAGTATTTT	CASSDSTGGPDTQYF
-	TRBV27	TRBJ2-5	-	TGTGCCAGCAGTTCGAACAGGGTATCGGAGACCCAGTACTTC	CASSSNRVSETQYF
-	TRBV15	TRBJ2-1	-	TGTGCCACCAAGAAATTGGACGGAGGCGGAAATGAGCAGTTCTTC	CATKKLDGGGNEQFF
many	TRBV15	TRBJ2-1	-	TGTGCCACCAGCAGAGATTCGGGGGCCACCTACAATGAGCAGTTCTTC	CATSRDSGATYNEQFF
many	TRBV28	TRBJ1-2	-	TGTGCCAGCTGTCAGATCGGCGGAAACTATGGCTACACCTTC	CASCQIGGNYGYTF
-	TRBV20-1	TRBJ2-7	-	TGCAGTGCTAGCCCCCCCCCCCGGGGCAACGGGGACTACGAGCAGTACTTC	CSASPPPRGNGDYEQYF
many	TRBV11-2	TRBJ1-1	-	TGTGCCAGCAGCCGAGGGGCTGAAGCTTTCTTT	CASSRGAEAFF
few	TRBV19	TRBJ1-5	-	TGTGCCAGTAGAATCGGCAATCAGCCCCAGCATTTT	CASRIGNQPQHF
few	TRBV10-3	TRBJ2-1	TRBD2	TGTGCCATCAGGAAGGGGACTAGCGACAATGAGCAGTTCTTC	CAIRKGTSDNEQFF
many	TRBV20-1	TRBJ2-7	TRBD1	TGCAGTGCTAGGCACCTCGGAACAGGGGGCTACGAGCAGTACTTC	CSARHLGTGGYEQYF
many	TRBV11-2	TRBJ2-1	-	TGTGCCAGCAGCTTAGTCACAGGGAGTTACAATGAGCAGTTCTTC	CASSLVTGSYNEQFF
-	TRBV19	TRBJ2-4	-	TGTGCCAGTAATGTGGAGGGATACGGCATTCAGTACTTC	CASNVEGYGIQYF
-	TRBV20-1	TRBJ1-1	-	TGCAGTGCCCCGGACAGCCTGAACACTGAAGCTTTCTTT	CSAPDSLNTEAFF
-	TRBV14	TRBJ2-7	TRBD2	TGTGCCAGCAGCCAAGATAAAGGGACTAGCGGGTTCCTAACCTACGAGCAGTACTTC	CASSQDKGTSGFLTYEQYF